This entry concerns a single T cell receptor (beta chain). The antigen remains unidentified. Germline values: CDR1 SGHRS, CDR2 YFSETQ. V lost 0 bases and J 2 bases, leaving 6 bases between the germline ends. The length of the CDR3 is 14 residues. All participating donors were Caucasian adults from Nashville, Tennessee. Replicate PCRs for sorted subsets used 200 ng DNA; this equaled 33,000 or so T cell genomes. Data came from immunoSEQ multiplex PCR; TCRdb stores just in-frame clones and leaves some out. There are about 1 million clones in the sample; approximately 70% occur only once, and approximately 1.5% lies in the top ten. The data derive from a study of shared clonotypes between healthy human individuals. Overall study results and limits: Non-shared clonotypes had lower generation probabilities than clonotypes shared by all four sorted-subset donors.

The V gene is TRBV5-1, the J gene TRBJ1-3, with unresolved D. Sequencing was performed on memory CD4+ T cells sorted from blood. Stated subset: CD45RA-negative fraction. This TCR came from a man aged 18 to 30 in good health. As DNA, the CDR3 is TGCGCCAGCAGCTTGGCGACCCCTGGAAACACCATATATTTT. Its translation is CASSLATPGNTIYF.